This is a list of T cell receptor beta chains from one sample in a study of control samples from healthy donors and cancer patients. The table came from immunoSEQ multiplex PCR; TCRdb's copy has only in-frame clones and leaves some out. This sample yields over 50,000 clones, of which nearly 90% are seen a single time; 3.5% to 4% belongs to the top ten. The sequencing input was blood. These receptors came from a man aged 45-60 years in good health. The CDR3 runs from the conserved cysteine through the conserved F or W. The D gene is left open where the match is weak. For some rows the clone size is stated as once, few or many, or as a class when expanded; others skip it.

size: .
D: .
J: TRBJ2-3
V: TRBV5-4
CDR3: CASSLGGGRSSTDTQYF
DNA: TGTGCCAGCAGCTTGGGGGGCGGACGGTCGAGCACAGATACGCAGTATTTT

size: once
D: .
J: TRBJ1-3
V: TRBV7-9
CDR3: CASSPTAASGSGNTIYF
DNA: TGTGCCAGCAGCCCGACCGCGGCGTCAGGGTCTGGAAACACCATATATTTT

size: .
D: .
J: TRBJ2-3
V: TRBV28
CDR3: CASSSQQGFADTQYF
DNA: TGTGCCAGCAGTTCCCAACAGGGCTTCGCAGATACGCAGTATTTT

size: .
D: .
J: TRBJ1-1
V: TRBV25-1
CDR3: CASSVGDRTEAFF
DNA: TGTGCCAGCAGTGTAGGCGATCGCACTGAAGCTTTCTTT

size: .
D: .
J: TRBJ2-1
V: TRBV5-1
CDR3: CASSFVSDSNEQFF
DNA: TGCGCCAGCAGCTTTGTTTCGGATAGCAATGAGCAGTTCTTC

size: .
D: .
J: TRBJ2-7
V: TRBV3-1/TRBV3-2
CDR3: CASSQLGTLYEQYF
DNA: TGTGCCAGCAGCCAATTGGGGACCTTGTACGAGCAGTACTTC

size: .
D: .
J: TRBJ2-7
V: TRBV9
CDR3: CASSVGWGVPYEQYF
DNA: TGTGCCAGCAGCGTAGGATGGGGGGTCCCCTACGAGCAGTACTTC

size: .
D: .
J: TRBJ1-1
V: TRBV5-1
CDR3: CASSFVGGDGEAFF
DNA: TGCGCCAGCAGCTTTGTGGGAGGGGATGGTGAAGCTTTCTTT

size: once
D: .
J: TRBJ1-1
V: TRBV27
CDR3: CASSLFGGITLNTEAFF
DNA: TGTGCCAGCAGTTTATTCGGAGGGATTACCTTGAACACTGAAGCTTTCTTT

size: .
D: .
J: TRBJ1-1
V: TRBV6-5
CDR3: CASSLQGYTEAFF
DNA: TGTGCCAGCAGCCTACAGGGTTACACTGAAGCTTTCTTT

size: few
D: TRBD1
J: TRBJ2-1
V: TRBV4-2
CDR3: CASSQDGRTGGNEQFF
DNA: TGTGCCAGCAGCCAAGATGGTAGGACAGGGGGCAATGAGCAGTTCTTC

size: .
D: TRBD2
J: TRBJ2-2
V: TRBV5-1
CDR3: CASRLLAGGLAGELFF
DNA: TGCGCCAGCAGGCTACTAGCGGGTGGCCTCGCCGGGGAGCTGTTTTTT

size: once
D: .
J: TRBJ2-2
V: TRBV2
CDR3: CASSPGPSNTGELFF
DNA: TGTGCCAGCAGCCCCGGACCCTCGAACACCGGGGAGCTGTTTTTT

size: .
D: .
J: TRBJ1-4
V: TRBV5-4
CDR3: CASSLKGSGANEKLFF
DNA: TGTGCCAGCAGCTTGAAGGGGAGCGGGGCTAATGAAAAACTGTTTTTT

size: .
D: .
J: TRBJ1-5
V: TRBV6-1
CDR3: CASSEAFGFPQHF
DNA: TGTGCCAGCAGTGAAGCTTTCGGTTTTCCCCAGCATTTT

size: .
D: .
J: TRBJ1-1
V: TRBV9
CDR3: CASTFVFGGDTEAFF
DNA: TGTGCCAGCACATTTGTCTTTGGGGGAGACACTGAAGCTTTCTTT

size: once
D: TRBD1
J: TRBJ1-2
V: TRBV28
CDR3: CASSSGQASYGYTF
DNA: TGTGCCAGCAGTTCCGGACAGGCTTCCTATGGCTACACCTTC

size: .
D: .
J: TRBJ2-1
V: TRBV5-1
CDR3: CASSSAGGYNEQFF
DNA: TGCGCCAGCAGCTCGGCCGGGGGCTACAATGAGCAGTTCTTC

size: .
D: .
J: TRBJ1-5
V: TRBV7-8
CDR3: CASSLGAGYSNQPQHF
DNA: TGTGCCAGCAGCTTAGGGGCAGGTTATAGCAATCAGCCCCAGCATTTT

size: .
D: .
J: TRBJ2-7
V: TRBV5-1
CDR3: CASRGEGEQYF
DNA: TGCGCCAGCAGAGGGGAAGGGGAGCAGTACTTC

size: .
D: .
J: TRBJ1-1
V: TRBV27
CDR3: CASSLSGWNTEAFF
DNA: TGTGCCAGCAGTTTATCGGGCTGGAACACTGAAGCTTTCTTT

size: .
D: .
J: TRBJ1-5
V: TRBV10-3
CDR3: CAISGDLNQPQHF
DNA: TGTGCCATCAGCGGGGACCTAAATCAGCCCCAGCATTTT

size: .
D: TRBD1
J: TRBJ1-1
V: TRBV28
CDR3: CASSFSLRTGATNTEAFF
DNA: TGTGCCAGCAGTTTCAGCTTAAGGACAGGGGCGACCAACACTGAAGCTTTCTTT

size: .
D: .
J: TRBJ2-5
V: TRBV7-2
CDR3: CASSLIASETQYF
DNA: TGTGCCAGCAGCTTAATTGCATCGGAGACCCAGTACTTC

size: .
D: .
J: TRBJ1-4
V: TRBV28
CDR3: CASSKSSKGANEKLFF
DNA: TGTGCCAGCAGTAAAAGCAGTAAGGGGGCTAATGAAAAACTGTTTTTT

size: .
D: TRBD1
J: TRBJ1-2
V: TRBV6-5
CDR3: CASRRTGDYGYTF
DNA: TGTGCCAGCCGACGGACAGGGGACTATGGCTACACCTTC